This entry is about one TCR beta chain. The antigen remains unidentified. The CDR3 is 13 amino acids. V was trimmed by 6 bases and J by 2 bases, leaving 11 bases between them. With random hexamers, roughly 0.45 to 1 ug RNA was reverse transcribed. TCRdb re-called the immunoSEQ multiplex PCR reads through MiXCR, storing one row per CDR3 protein. The sample includes under 95,000 distinct CDR3 sequences, about 95% seen only once; the top ten take under 0.6%. This entry is derived from a study of CD8 T cells in Susac syndrome. Study in general: When blood was collected, patients with Susac syndrome were therapy-naive, were taking corticosteroids, or were receiving intravenous immunoglobulin alone. Overall study results and limits: The study identified approximately sixteen and five Susac-specific public clones in total CD8+ and CD8+ TEMRA repertoires.

This sequence joins TRBV12-3 or TRBV12-4 and TRBJ2-7; TRBD2 is a possible D gene (6 bases). The sequence came from a human donor with Susac syndrome. The sample comprised CD8+ T cells from PBMCs. The CDR3 loop is CASSTSSPYEQYF. The CDR3 DNA reads TGTGCCAGCAGCACTAGCAGCCCCTACGAGCAGTACTTC.